This entry features one T cell receptor (beta chain) sequence. Sequencing was performed with immunoSEQ multiplex PCR; in TCRdb, only in-frame clones are kept and a portion is missing. This table has more than 85,000 clones, 90% appearing once. The V segment lost 5 bases and the J segment 9 bases; nucleotides outside the gene matches: 10. The CDR3 loop spans 16 amino acids. CDR1 and CDR2 from the germline V gene are SEHNR and FQNEAQ (reference sequence). The sample comes from a study of OX40 agonist ivuxolimab in advanced cancers. About the study: Head and neck, renal cell, melanoma or hepatocellular carcinoma were the cancers that dose-escalation patients had. Those enrolled were roughly 85% male, with a mean age of about 66 years and ages from roughly 20 to 85.

The sequenced sample was CD4+ or CD8+ T cells sorted from blood, obtained in a trial of the OX40 agonist ivuxolimab. This clonotype was sampled from an adult with an advanced solid tumor such as melanoma, head and neck, liver or kidney cancer. The chain combines TRBV7-9 with TRBJ2-1, with TRBD2 matching 13 bases. The CDR3 sequence: CASSPGLAGVEGEQFF. The CDR3 DNA reads TGTGCCAGCAGCCCAGGACTAGCGGGGGTGGAGGGTGAGCAGTTCTTC.